This passage covers 3 T cell receptor beta chains from one sample sequenced in a study of shared clonotypes between healthy human individuals. Sequenced by immunoSEQ multiplex PCR; TCRdb stores in-frame clones only, minus some. The sample holds about 1.9 million clones, 93% seen once. Terminally differentiated effector memory CD45RA+ cells were excluded from the naive CD8 cells, which were CD45RO-negative and positively selected for CCR7. Sequenced sample: naive CD8+ T cells from PBMCs. Source of these receptors: a man aged 18 to 29 in good health. Some clones in this sample may be carry-over from other donors' samples.

This clone came up a few times. V usage is TRBV4-2 and J usage is TRBJ1-2, with TRBD1 matching over 7 bases. The CDR3 runs to 13 residues. The V gene's germline CDR1 is LGHNA and CDR2 YNFKEQ. V lost 7 bases to trimming and J lost 7 bases; unmatched junction nucleotides: 9. The CDR3 here is CASTPTGVGGYTF. The CDR3 DNA sequence: TGTGCCAGCACCCCCACAGGGGTGGGTGGCTACACCTTC.

This rearrangement joins TRBV7-9 to TRBJ2-3; weak D call: TRBD2 (5 bases). V lost 5 bases and J lost 2, with 20 bases in between. From germline, CDR1 is SEHNR and CDR2 FQNEAQ (reference sequence). The CDR3 is 17 amino acids. This CDR3 is CASSAGPGLEFTDTQYF. The DNA of the CDR3 is TGTGCCAGCAGCGCCGGGCCGGGGTTGGAGTTCACAGATACGCAGTATTTT. Filled out from reference TRBV7-9 and TRBJ2-3, the complete variable domain reads DTGVSQNPRHKITKRGQNVTFRCDPISEHNRLYWYRQTLGQGPEFLTYFQNEAQLEKSRLLSDRFSAERPKGSFSTLEIQRTEQGDSAMYLCASSAGPGLEFTDTQYFGPGTRLTVL.

The V and J genes are TRBV7-2 and TRBJ2-2; D gene uncertain. Germline values: CDR1 SGHTA, CDR2 FQGNSA. The ends were cut back, 5 bases at V and 2 bases at J, with 12 bases in the middle. The CDR3 sequence is 15 residues long. The CDR3 coding sequence is TGTGCCAGCAGCCTAAGGACGGGTAACACCGGGGAGCTGTTTTTT. Amino acid sequence: CASSLRTGNTGELFF.